One and the same sample provided the 22 T cell receptor beta chains below, sequenced in a study of OX40 agonist ivuxolimab in advanced cancers. Repertoires were generated with immunoSEQ multiplex PCR, while TCRdb's copy carries only in-frame clones and drops some. This repertoire shows 40,000 to 50,000 clones, about four fifths found once; its top ten account for more than 9%. Source: CD4+ or CD8+ T cells sorted from blood, taken in a trial of the OX40 agonist ivuxolimab. These receptor sequences come from an adult with an advanced solid tumor such as melanoma, head and neck, liver or kidney cancer.

This clone has just a few counts. J is TRBJ2-7 and V is TRBV18; 13 nucleotides align to TRBD2. V trimming: 6 bases; J trimming: 2 bases; junction bases outside the gene matches: 4. This CDR3 comprises 15 residues. Germline V gives CDR1 KGHSH, CDR2 LQKENI. The CDR3 DNA reads TGTGCCAGCTCGGAGGGACTAGCGGGACCCTACGAGCAGTACTTC. This translates into CASSEGLAGPYEQYF.

Details on this clone: A junction end diverges from the germline sequence, so it may reflect a read error. CDR3: CASSLAGGQIVF. In DNA, the CDR3 is TGTGCCAGCAGCTTAGCGGGCGGCCAAATAGTCTTC. The chain has TRBV7-9 and TRBJ2-1; D is uncertain. The CDR3 totals 12 residues. Germline V lookup: CDR1 SEHNR, CDR2 FQNEAQ (reference sequence).

V usage is TRBV10-2 and J usage is TRBJ2-7; D not resolved. V was pared by 5 bases and J by 2 bases, with 16 bases between. CDR3 length equals 15 residues. Germline CDR1 and CDR2: WSHSY and SAAADI. The CDR3 protein is CASSFSRDFAYEQYF. The CDR3 bases are TGCGCCAGCAGTTTTTCCCGTGACTTTGCCTACGAGCAGTACTTC.

The V and J genes are TRBV7-9 and TRBJ2-5; possibly TRBD1 for D (5 bases). V lost 5 bases and J lost 0, with 7 bases in between. This CDR3 has 13 amino acids. The V gene's germline CDR1 is SEHNR and CDR2 FQNEAQ (reference sequence). The CDR3 loop is CASSRQNQETQYF. In DNA, the CDR3 is TGTGCCAGCAGCAGACAGAACCAAGAGACCCAGTACTTC.

The rearrangement joins TRBV2 to TRBJ1-5; no clear D. Deletions cut 2 bases from V and 1 base from J, with 9 bases between. The CDR3 extends over 15 amino acids. Per the germline V gene, CDR1 is SNHLY and CDR2 is FYNNEI. CDR3 residues: CASSERSTSNQPQHF. In nucleotides, the CDR3 is TGTGCCAGCAGTGAACGCAGTACGAGCAATCAGCCCCAGCATTTT.

The V and J genes are TRBV9 and TRBJ2-3, with no clear D. V was trimmed by 4 bases and J by 3 bases, leaving 30 bases between them. Germline values: CDR1 SGDLS, CDR2 YYNGEE. The CDR3 sequence is 20 residues long. Here the CDR3 reads CASSLSSIGLARVATDTQYF. DNA of the CDR3: TGTGCCAGCAGCCTTTCCTCCATCGGGCTTGCTAGAGTTGCGACAGATACGCAGTATTTT.

The V gene is TRBV10-2, the J gene TRBJ2-6, with TRBD1 as a possible D gene (5 bases). Germline V gene sequence: CDR1 WSHSY, CDR2 SAAADI. The CDR3 covers 16 residues. Trimming cost V 0 bases and J 2 bases, with 8 bases left between them. This CDR3 reads CASSESLGAGANVLTF. In nucleotides, the CDR3 is TGCGCCAGCAGTGAGTCTTTAGGGGCTGGGGCCAACGTCCTGACTTTC.

V and J are TRBV29-1 and TRBJ2-1; TRBD1 aligns across 9 bases. The trim removed 0 bases at V and 2 bases at J, leaving 11 bases unmatched. There are 18 residues in the CDR3. The germline V gene encodes CDR1 SQVTM and CDR2 ANQGSEA. CDR3 coding DNA: TGCAGCGTTGAAGATCATGGGGCCGACAGGGGGGCCTACAATGAGCAGTTCTTC. Amino acids: CSVEDHGADRGAYNEQFF.

This rearrangement joins TRBV6-1 to TRBJ1-4; D not resolved. The CDR3 runs 14 residues. Trimming took off 5 bases at V and 4 bases at J, with 11 bases between the two ends. The germline gives CDR1 MNHNS, CDR2 SASEGT. CDR3 in DNA: TGTGCCAGCAGTTCTTGGAACAGTAATGAAAAACTGTTTTTT. Translation gives CASSSWNSNEKLFF.

V is TRBV9 and J is TRBJ2-2; tentative D call: TRBD1 (5 bases). The length of the CDR3 is 17 residues. Germline CDR1 and CDR2: SGDLS and YYNGEE. V lost 1 base and J lost 0, with 13 bases in between. CDR3 DNA: TGTGCCAGCAGCGTAACTTCTAGGGGTTCGAACACCGGGGAGCTGTTTTTT. Its translation is CASSVTSRGSNTGELFF.

V usage is TRBV11-2 and J usage is TRBJ2-5; 8 bases match TRBD2. Per the germline V gene, CDR1 is SGHAT and CDR2 is FQNNGV. This CDR3 is built from 16 residues. Germline trimming cut 0 bases from V and 1 base from J; bases unmatched to any gene: 4. Here the CDR3 DNA reads TGTGCCAGCAGCTTAGAGTTAGCGGGGCTCCAAGAGACCCAGTACTTC. It translates to CASSLELAGLQETQYF.

CDR3 sequence: CAWSVLWGETQYF. In nucleotides, the CDR3 is TGTGCCTGGAGTGTACTCTGGGGAGAGACCCAGTACTTC. V usage is TRBV30 and J usage is TRBJ2-5; D uncertain. The V gene's germline CDR1 is GTSNPN and CDR2 SVGIG (reference sequence). The CDR3 runs to 13 residues. Trimming shortened V by 0 bases and J by 4 bases, and 9 bases separated the two germline ends. Supplemented by reference TRBV30 and TRBJ2-5, the full variable domain reads SQTIHQWPATLVQPVGSPLSLECTVEGTSNPNLYWYRQAAGRGLQLLFYSVGIGQISSEVPQNLSASRPQDRQFILSSKKLLLSDSGFYLCAWSVLWGETQYFGPGTRLLVL.

The chain joins TRBV7-9 to TRBJ1-1; D may be TRBD1 (5 bases). CDR1 is SEHNR, CDR2 FQNEAQ, per germline (reference sequence). Trimming took 2 bases from V and 11 from J, leaving 9 bases between them. This CDR3 spans 11 amino acids. This CDR3 reads CASSLIGEAFF. The CDR3, as DNA: TGTGCCAGCAGCTTAATAGGGGAGGCTTTCTTT.

V and J are TRBV5-1 and TRBJ1-3, with no clear D. Germline CDR1 SGHRS, CDR2 YFSETQ. Trimming cost V 0 bases and J 0 bases, with 10 bases left between them. The CDR3 spans 16 residues. The CDR3 region has the DNA TGCGCCAGCAGCTTGGTGGGCAGTAGCTCTGGAAACACCATATATTTT. It specifies CASSLVGSSSGNTIYF.

The rearrangement links TRBV11-2 to TRBJ2-2; D may correspond to TRBD1 or TRBD2 (5 bases each). Trimming removed 5 bases at V and 5 bases at J, with 15 bases between. The length of the CDR3 is 15 residues. Germline CDR1 is SGHAT and CDR2 is FQNNGV. CDR3 sequence reads: CASSDPGRITGELFF. The CDR3 DNA follows: TGTGCCAGCAGCGACCCGGGACGGATAACCGGGGAGCTGTTTTTT.

The rearrangement uses TRBV25-1 and TRBJ1-2, with D tentatively TRBD1 (5 bases). Germline CDR1 is MGHDK and CDR2 is SYGVNS. Trimming left V 7 bases short and J 4 bases short, with 19 bases between. This CDR3 spans 15 amino acids. CDR3 nucleotides: TGTGCCAGCACCGAGGGACCTTCTGACGGCTATGGCTACACCTTC. This encodes CASTEGPSDGYGYTF.

V is TRBV7-3 and J is TRBJ1-1; D might be TRBD1 (5 bases). Germline V gene lookup returns CDR1 SGHTA and CDR2 FQGTGA. The V gene lost 5 bases and the J gene lost 8 bases, with 12 bases spanning the gap. The CDR3 sequence is 12 residues long. As DNA, the CDR3 is TGTGCCAGCAGCGAGGGGACGGGAGAAGCTTTCTTT. It codes for CASSEGTGEAFF.

The rearrangement uses TRBV28 and TRBJ1-2; possibly TRBD1 for D (6 bases). CDR1 MDHEN and CDR2 SYDVKM come from the germline V gene. V lost 5 bases to trimming and J lost 0 bases, with 13 bases between them. The CDR3 spans 15 residues. The CDR3 DNA sequence: TGTGCCAGCAGTGGAAGGGGGGCTACTAACTATGGCTACACCTTC. It specifies CASSGRGATNYGYTF.

The rearrangement uses TRBV29-1 and TRBJ1-2; D not resolved. Germline CDR1 is SQVTM and CDR2 is ANQGSEA. The CDR3 is made up of 12 amino acids. Trimming pared 2 bases from V and 5 bases from J, leaving 9 bases between. The CDR3 region has the DNA TGCAGCGTTGAAAGGGTAGGGTATGGCTACACCTTC. Protein sequence: CSVERVGYGYTF.

The gene calls are TRBV5-6 and TRBJ2-7; D remains ambiguous. Germline CDR1 SGHDT, CDR2 YYEEEE. Trimming cost V 4 bases and J 2 bases, with 19 bases left between them. The CDR3 is made up of 16 amino acids. The CDR3: CASSQYGASVAYEQYF. As DNA, the CDR3 is TGTGCCAGCAGCCAATATGGCGCGTCGGTGGCCTACGAGCAGTACTTC.

J is TRBJ1-4 and V is TRBV28; 9 bases agree with TRBD1. The CDR3 runs to 15 residues. CDR1 and CDR2 from the germline V gene are MDHEN and SYDVKM. Trimming at V came to 3 bases and at J to 5 bases, leaving 4 bases not matched to a gene. The DNA of the CDR3 is TGTGCCAGCAGTTTCGCCGGGACAGGGAATGAAAAACTGTTTTTT. Encoded protein: CASSFAGTGNEKLFF.

This chain links TRBV6-1 with TRBJ1-1; a weak D match, TRBD1 (5 bases). This CDR3 has 14 residues. Between the trimmed V and J ends, which lost 5 bases and 7 bases, there was a span of 17 bases. Germline CDR1 reads MNHNS; CDR2 reads SASEGT. The CDR3 sequence is CASSFHGPGNEAFF. In nucleotides, the CDR3 is TGTGCCAGCAGTTTCCACGGACCAGGGAATGAAGCTTTCTTT.